A selection of T cell receptor beta chains follows, all from one sample in a study of CD8 T cells in ankylosing spondylitis. TCRdb re-analysed the 5' RACE reads in MiXCR, keeping a single row per CDR3 protein. This table has 25,000 to 35,000 distinct CDR3 sequences, approximately 15% appearing once. Sequencing was performed on blood. The receptors derive from a male donor with ankylosing spondylitis or in good health (not recorded which). The CDR3 runs from the conserved cysteine through the conserved F or W. D genes are given only for firm matches. Clone size, where shown, is once, few, many, or a class for clones that have expanded.

many | TRBJ2-3 | TRBV28 | . | TGTGCCAGCAGTTCCCCCAACACAGATACGCAGTATTTT | CASSSPNTDTQYF
. | TRBJ1-5 | TRBV20-1 | . | TGCAGTGCTCTCACAAATCAGCCCCAGCATTTT | CSALTNQPQHF
. | TRBJ1-1 | TRBV7-9 | TRBD1 | TGTGCCAGCAGCCGCCTCACAGGGGTCGTGGCTGAAGCTTTCTTT | CASSRLTGVVAEAFF
few | TRBJ1-1 | TRBV6-5 | . | TGTGCCAGCAGTACGACACCCTACACTGAAGCTTTCTTT | CASSTTPYTEAFF
few | TRBJ2-1 | TRBV5-1 | . | TGCGCCAGCAGCTCGGGGAGCAGAAATGAGCAGTTCTTC | CASSSGSRNEQFF
few | TRBJ1-1 | TRBV20-1 | . | TGCAGTGCTAGAGTGGCAGGACAATTGAACACTGAAGCTTTCTTT | CSARVAGQLNTEAFF
. | TRBJ1-4 | TRBV5-6 | TRBD1 | TGTGCCAGCAGCGCTCTTGGGACAGGGGATGAAAAACTGTTTTTT | CASSALGTGDEKLFF
. | TRBJ2-1 | TRBV15 | . | TGTGCCACCAGCAGAGATCCAAGCAGTAACAATGAGCAGTTCTTC | CATSRDPSSNNEQFF
. | TRBJ1-5 | TRBV7-9 | TRBD1 | TGTGCCAGCAGCTCAGGGGGACCCCAGCATTTT | CASSSGGPQHF
few | TRBJ2-3 | TRBV29-1 | TRBD2 | TGCAGCGTTGAAGATAGGGCTAGCGGGCGCACAGATACGCAGTATTTT | CSVEDRASGRTDTQYF
few | TRBJ2-2 | TRBV4-3 | . | TGCGCCAGCAGCCAAGATCCACAGGTGGACACCGGGGAGCTGTTTTTT | CASSQDPQVDTGELFF
few | TRBJ1-1 | TRBV29-1 | . | TGCAGCGTTGGGGTTGGGGGTGAAGCTTTCTTT | CSVGVGGEAFF
few | TRBJ2-2 | TRBV28 | TRBD2 | TGTGCCAGCAGTTTCCACCTAGCGGGGGCGAACACCGGGGAGCTGTTTTTT | CASSFHLAGANTGELFF
. | TRBJ2-2 | TRBV27 | . | TGTGCCAGCGGGGTTCTGAACACCGGGGAGCTGTTTTTT | CASGVLNTGELFF
. | TRBJ1-5 | TRBV19 | . | TGTGCCAGTAGTTATAGGGAGGACGGCCCCCGGCATTTT | CASSYREDGPRHF
. | TRBJ2-1 | TRBV11-2 | TRBD2 | TGTGCCAGCAGCTTAGCTAGCGGGGGGTACAATGAGCAGTTCTTC | CASSLASGGYNEQFF
. | TRBJ2-3 | TRBV4-3 | TRBD2 | TGCGCCAGCAGCCAAGAAAGGCCTAGCGGGAGCACAGATACGCAGTATTTT | CASSQERPSGSTDTQYF
. | TRBJ2-2 | TRBV10-3 | TRBD1 | TGTGCCATCAGTCCGGGACAGTTAGACACCGGGGAGCTGTTTTTT | CAISPGQLDTGELFF
. | TRBJ1-2 | TRBV12-3/TRBV12-4 | . | TGTGCCAGCAGTTTAGGGGGGCCAGGCTATGGCTACACCTTC | CASSLGGPGYGYTF
few | TRBJ2-3 | TRBV28 | . | TGTGCCAGCAGTTTTTCTAGCGGCACAGATACGCAGTATTTT | CASSFSSGTDTQYF
. | TRBJ2-1 | TRBV12-3/TRBV12-4 | TRBD1 | TGTGCCAGCAGTGTGGGACAGGGGGAGGATGAGCAGTTCTTC | CASSVGQGEDEQFF
. | TRBJ1-5 | TRBV20-1 | . | TGCAGTGCTCAAAAAGGGTTAGGCGATCAGCCCCAGCATTTT | CSAQKGLGDQPQHF
. | TRBJ1-1 | TRBV12-3/TRBV12-4 | . | TGTGCCAGCAGTCCCTACTCGCCGGCTGAAGCTTTCTTT | CASSPYSPAEAFF
few | TRBJ2-4 | TRBV29-1 | TRBD1 | TGCAGCGGCGGACAGGGGAAAAACATTCAGTACTTC | CSGGQGKNIQYF
. | TRBJ2-2 | TRBV6-5 | . | TGTGCCAGCAGTTACTCCAACAGTGCGGCCGGGGAGCTGTTTTTT | CASSYSNSAAGELFF
. | TRBJ1-5 | TRBV5-1 | . | TGCGCCAGCAGCCCGGACGGATTCCCAAATCAGCCCCAGCATTTT | CASSPDGFPNQPQHF
. | TRBJ2-2 | TRBV6-2/TRBV6-3 | . | TGTGCCAGCAGTACAGGAGGGCCTGGCGGGGAGCTGTTTTTT | CASSTGGPGGELFF
. | TRBJ2-1 | TRBV24-1 | TRBD2 | TGTGCCACCAGTGATCCGAAAGCGGGAGGGGTCAATGAGCAGTTCTTC | CATSDPKAGGVNEQFF
. | TRBJ2-1 | TRBV6-6 | TRBD1 | TGTGCCAGCAGCCCCAACATGGGACAGGGGGCTTGGAATGAGCAGTTCTTC | CASSPNMGQGAWNEQFF
many | TRBJ2-3 | TRBV29-1 | . | TGCAGCGTTGGAGAGGGGGTTGGAGCAGATACGCAGTATTTT | CSVGEGVGADTQYF
. | TRBJ2-3 | TRBV20-1 | . | TGCAGTGCTAGCCCGGGAGCGGCCGATACGCAGTATTTT | CSASPGAADTQYF
few | TRBJ2-1 | TRBV7-9 | TRBD1 | TGTGCCAGCAGCACGGGACAGAACCCCCTCGATTTACAGTTCTTC | CASSTGQNPLDLQFF
few | TRBJ1-3 | TRBV21-1 | . | TGTGCCAGCAGCCCTAAGGGAGGGCACGGAAACACCATATATTTT | CASSPKGGHGNTIYF
. | TRBJ2-1 | TRBV7-9 | . | TGTGCCAGCAGCTCAGGCGGGGAGGTCAATGAGCAGTTCTTC | CASSSGGEVNEQFF
few | TRBJ1-1 | TRBV11-1 | . | TGTGCCAGCAAGACAGTCATGGGCACTGAAGCTTTCTTT | CASKTVMGTEAFF
few | TRBJ1-1 | TRBV6-5 | TRBD1 | TGTGCCAGCAGACGCCCGGGACAGGGGACAGCTTTCTTT | CASRRPGQGTAFF
. | TRBJ2-5 | TRBV7-3 | . | TGTGCCAGCAGCTTATTCCCTAACCAAGAGACCCAGTACTTC | CASSLFPNQETQYF
many | TRBJ2-7 | TRBV29-1 | . | TGCAGCGTTGTTCCAGGGGACTACGAGCAGTACTTC | CSVVPGDYEQYF
. | TRBJ2-7 | TRBV2 | . | TGTGCCAGCAGTGTAGGTTCCGAGCAGTACTTC | CASSVGSEQYF
few | TRBJ2-3 | TRBV7-2 | TRBD2 | TGTGCCAGCAGCTTTGACCAAGGTAGCGGGGATACGCAGTATTTT | CASSFDQGSGDTQYF
. | TRBJ2-5 | TRBV19 | TRBD2 | TGTGCCAGTCAGCGGGAGTTGGGAGAGACCCAGTACTTC | CASQRELGETQYF
. | TRBJ2-2 | TRBV7-2 | . | TGTGCCAGCAGCTTATTCCGGGAGCTGTTTTTT | CASSLFRELFF
many | TRBJ2-1 | TRBV7-2 | . | TGTGCCAGCAGCCGTGATGTAGGCTCCTACAATGAGCAGTTCTTC | CASSRDVGSYNEQFF
few | TRBJ2-7 | TRBV27 | . | TGTGCCAGCAGTGGGTACCCTAGCGAAGAGCAGTACTTC | CASSGYPSEEQYF
many | TRBJ1-1 | TRBV5-6 | . | TGTGCCAGCAGCCCAGGGGCGGCGAACACTGAAGCTTTCTTT | CASSPGAANTEAFF
few | TRBJ1-4 | TRBV14 | . | TGTGCCAGCAGCCAACGAACCGGGACTCGCAATGAAAAACTGTTTTTT | CASSQRTGTRNEKLFF
. | TRBJ2-3 | TRBV29-1 | . | TGCAGCGTTGAAGGTGCGGCTGCGGGGAGCACAGATACGCAGTATTTT | CSVEGAAAGSTDTQYF
few | TRBJ1-5 | TRBV12-3/TRBV12-4 | . | TGTGCCAGCAGTTTGCAGGGCCCTAATCAGCCCCAGCATTTT | CASSLQGPNQPQHF
few | TRBJ2-1 | TRBV4-3 | TRBD2 | TGCGCCAGCAGCCAAGATCCCCCAAAGGTTCGCGGGAGAAGGGACAATGAGCAGTTCTTC | CASSQDPPKVRGRRDNEQFF
. | TRBJ2-7 | TRBV4-1 | . | TGCGCCAGCAGCCGAGACGACTCCTACGAGCAGTACTTC | CASSRDDSYEQYF
. | TRBJ2-1 | TRBV20-1 | . | TGCAGTGCGGCCCCCGGCCCCTACTACAATGAGCAGTTCTTC | CSAAPGPYYNEQFF
. | TRBJ2-1 | TRBV29-1 | TRBD2 | TGCAGCGGACTACTAGCGGACTACAATGAGCAGTTCTTC | CSGLLADYNEQFF
. | TRBJ2-3 | TRBV20-1 | TRBD2 | TGCAGTGCCACCTCTGGCGGGGGGGAAGGAGATACGCAGTATTTT | CSATSGGGEGDTQYF
few | TRBJ2-2 | TRBV14 | TRBD2 | TGTGCCAGCAGCGAACGGACTAGCACGAACACCGGGGAGCTGTTTTTT | CASSERTSTNTGELFF